This is a list of T cell receptor beta chains from one sample in a study of blood T cell repertoires in COVID-19. Some clones are missing from TCRdb's copy, which holds only in-frame ones; the method was immunoSEQ multiplex PCR. The repertoire holds fewer than 250,000 clones, with 80% as singletons. The material sequenced was PBMCs or T cells enriched from blood (not recorded which). Receptors originate from a woman aged 40 to 50 with acute COVID-19. The CDR3 runs from the conserved cysteine through the conserved F or W. D genes are given only for firm matches. Clone size is shown for a subset of rows, as once, few, many or a class of expanded clone.

>TRBV24-1|few|TRBJ1-5|TRBD1
CATGQGRDNQPQHF
TGTGCCACGGGACAGGGGAGGGACAATCAGCCCCAGCATTTT
>TRBV3-1/TRBV3-2|NA|TRBJ2-4|TRBD2
CASSPTSGSGNIQYF
TGTGCCAGCAGCCCGACTAGCGGGAGCGGGAACATTCAGTACTTC
>TRBV28|NA|TRBJ1-5|TRBD1
CASRRKQGVSNQPQHF
TGTGCCAGCAGAAGGAAACAGGGGGTGAGCAATCAGCCCCAGCATTTT
>TRBV6-5|NA|TRBJ1-4|TRBD1
CASSSDRALGKLFF
TGTGCCAGCAGTTCCGACAGGGCCCTAGGAAAACTGTTTTTT
>TRBV3-1/TRBV3-2|NA|TRBJ2-7|NA
CASSQDMVAYEQYF
TGTGCCAGCAGCCAAGATATGGTAGCCTACGAGCAGTACTTC
>TRBV7-3|NA|TRBJ2-1|NA
CASSPLTGLDNEQFF
TGTGCCAGCAGCCCACTGACAGGCTTGGACAATGAGCAGTTCTTC
>TRBV6-2/TRBV6-3|NA|TRBJ2-7|TRBD1
CASSYSQGVREQYF
TGTGCCAGCAGTTATTCACAGGGGGTTCGCGAGCAGTACTTC
>TRBV19|once|TRBJ2-1|NA
CASSMEAAYNEQFF
TGTGCCAGTAGTATGGAGGCTGCCTACAATGAGCAGTTCTTC
>TRBV7-9|NA|TRBJ2-3|NA
CASSPQDGFIDTQYF
TGTGCCAGCAGCCCACAGGACGGATTCATTGATACGCAGTATTTT
>TRBV19|NA|TRBJ2-2|NA
CASSIVGGEGTGELFF
TGTGCCAGTAGTATAGTGGGAGGCGAGGGAACCGGGGAGCTGTTTTTT
>TRBV6-2/TRBV6-3|NA|TRBJ1-5|TRBD1
CASSYHGTASNQPQHF
TGTGCCAGCAGTTACCACGGGACAGCTAGCAATCAGCCCCAGCATTTT
>TRBV30|NA|TRBJ1-5|TRBD1
CAWKGTGQNQPQHF
TGTGCCTGGAAGGGGACAGGTCAGAATCAGCCCCAGCATTTT
>TRBV19|NA|TRBJ1-1|NA
CASSILGPRGEAFF
TGTGCCAGTAGTATTTTGGGCCCGCGGGGTGAAGCTTTCTTT
>TRBV5-1|few|TRBJ1-1|TRBD1
CASRSLRDSKGAEAFF
TGCGCCAGCAGATCCCTCCGGGACAGCAAAGGAGCTGAAGCTTTCTTT
>TRBV14|NA|TRBJ2-7|NA
CASSPRGYEQYF
TGTGCCAGCAGCCCCAGGGGCTACGAGCAGTACTTC
>TRBV2|NA|TRBJ1-5|NA
CASRIGQSNQPQHF
TGTGCCAGCAGGATTGGACAGAGCAATCAGCCCCAGCATTTT
>TRBV7-8|once|TRBJ1-3|NA
CASSLGAAGSGNTIYF
TGTGCCAGCAGCTTAGGTGCCGCGGGTTCTGGAAACACCATATATTTT
>TRBV7-2|NA|TRBJ1-6|TRBD1
CASSSDRGYNSPLHF
TGTGCCAGCAGCTCGGACAGGGGCTATAATTCACCCCTCCACTTT
>TRBV2|NA|TRBJ1-2|NA
CASSDTTGLGGYTF
TGTGCCAGCAGCGACACAACAGGGTTGGGTGGCTACACCTTC
>TRBV5-8|NA|TRBJ2-5|TRBD1
CASSRTGGVETQYF
TGTGCCAGCAGTCGGACAGGGGGAGTTGAGACCCAGTACTTC
>TRBV6-2/TRBV6-3|NA|TRBJ1-6|NA
CASSSDSSSYNSPLHF
TGTGCCAGCAGCTCCGACAGTAGCTCCTATAATTCACCCCTCCACTTT
>TRBV29-1|NA|TRBJ2-3|TRBD1
CSGNRGGSDTQYF
TGCAGCGGGAACAGGGGCGGGTCGGATACGCAGTATTTT
>TRBV10-1|once|TRBJ2-5|TRBD2
CASASGDSRETQYF
TGCGCCAGCGCTAGCGGGGACTCCCGGGAGACCCAGTACTTC
>TRBV2|few|TRBJ2-3|NA
CASSDQGTSTDTQYF
TGTGCCAGCAGCGATCAGGGAACTAGCACAGATACGCAGTATTTT
>TRBV7-8|NA|TRBJ2-2|NA
CASSLAEGYTGELFF
TGTGCCAGCAGCTTAGCGGAGGGGTACACCGGGGAGCTGTTTTTT
>TRBV19|NA|TRBJ1-2|NA
CASSNPLSGRYGYTF
TGTGCCAGTAGTAACCCCCTATCAGGGAGGTATGGCTACACCTTC
>TRBV29-1|NA|TRBJ1-1|NA
CSVVVPRGDLLWTEAFF
TGCAGCGTTGTGGTCCCCAGGGGAGATTTGCTTTGGACTGAAGCTTTCTTT
>TRBV6-1|NA|TRBJ2-5|NA
CASSEAGLQETQYF
TGTGCCAGCAGTGAAGCTGGCCTCCAAGAGACCCAGTACTTC
>TRBV2|NA|TRBJ2-7|TRBD2
CASSPRTSGVYEQYF
TGTGCCAGCAGTCCACGGACTAGCGGAGTCTACGAGCAGTACTTC
>TRBV7-2|NA|TRBJ1-5|TRBD1
CASSGTGNQPRHF
TGTGCCAGCAGCGGGACAGGCAATCAGCCCCGGCATTTT
>TRBV7-9|NA|TRBJ2-1|TRBD2
CASSSTGLAGYNEQFF
TGTGCCAGCAGCTCGACGGGACTAGCGGGCTACAATGAGCAGTTCTTC
>TRBV9|NA|TRBJ1-1|TRBD1
CASSTRTGGGEAFF
TGTGCCAGCAGCACCAGGACAGGAGGAGGTGAAGCTTTCTTT
>TRBV9|NA|TRBJ1-2|NA
CASSVLQGSGYTF
TGTGCCAGCAGCGTCTTACAGGGATCGGGCTACACCTTC
>TRBV6-5|NA|TRBJ1-1|NA
CATPGGEVTEAFF
TGTGCCACCCCGGGGGGCGAAGTCACTGAAGCTTTCTTT
>TRBV5-1|NA|TRBJ2-1|NA
CASRESSHEQFF
TGCGCCAGCAGGGAAAGTAGCCATGAGCAGTTCTTC
>TRBV12-3/TRBV12-4|NA|TRBJ1-2|NA
CASSLVSGYGYTF
TGTGCCAGCAGTTTGGTGTCAGGCTATGGCTACACCTTC
>TRBV11-1|NA|TRBJ2-1|NA
CASSQRQGRGYNEQFF
TGTGCCAGCAGCCAACGACAGGGGCGGGGGTACAATGAGCAGTTCTTC
>TRBV9|NA|TRBJ1-2|NA
CASSVRERYGYTF
TGTGCCAGCAGCGTGCGGGAACGCTATGGCTACACCTTC
>TRBV29-1|NA|TRBJ1-3|NA
CSVGSSQTGNTIYF
TGCAGCGTTGGAAGCTCACAGACTGGAAACACCATATATTTT
>TRBV2|NA|TRBJ1-6|NA
CASSVRPQGNSPLHF
TGTGCCAGCAGTGTAAGACCGCAGGGGAATTCACCCCTCCACTTT
>TRBV5-5|NA|TRBJ2-1|TRBD2
CASSLGPSGYNEQFF
TGTGCCAGCAGCTTGGGTCCTAGCGGATACAATGAGCAGTTCTTC
>TRBV27|NA|TRBJ2-1|NA
CASSLTGSSYNEQFF
TGTGCCAGCAGTTTAACAGGGTCCTCCTACAATGAGCAGTTCTTC
>TRBV7-2|few|TRBJ1-6|NA
CASSSYRDSPLHF
TGTGCCAGCAGCTCCTACAGGGATTCACCCCTCCACTTT
>TRBV7-3|NA|TRBJ2-1|NA
CASSLTRLTEQFF
TGTGCCAGCAGCTTAACGAGATTAACTGAGCAGTTCTTC
>TRBV15|NA|TRBJ1-1|NA
CATSRDKGYTEAFF
TGTGCCACCAGCAGAGATAAGGGGTACACTGAAGCTTTCTTT
>TRBV11-2|once|TRBJ1-1|TRBD1
CASSLVQGALNTEAFF
TGTGCCAGCAGCTTAGTGCAGGGGGCCCTGAACACTGAAGCTTTCTTT
>TRBV9|NA|TRBJ2-1|NA
CASSVLEQPWDEQFF
TGTGCCAGCAGCGTATTGGAACAGCCGTGGGATGAGCAGTTCTTC
>TRBV6-5|NA|TRBJ2-7|NA
CASSQGRNEQYF
TGTGCCAGCAGTCAGGGGCGGAACGAGCAGTACTTC
>TRBV29-1|few|TRBJ1-1|TRBD1
CSVRTGVTEAFF
TGCAGCGTTCGCACAGGGGTCACTGAAGCTTTCTTT
>TRBV4-1|NA|TRBJ2-5|NA
CASSQVSATQETQYF
TGCGCCAGCAGCCAAGTAAGCGCCACCCAAGAGACCCAGTACTTC
>TRBV4-2|NA|TRBJ1-1|NA
CASSQGGGIATEAFF
TGTGCCAGCAGCCAAGGGGGGGGCATTGCCACTGAAGCTTTCTTT
>TRBV5-8|once|TRBJ1-2|TRBD1
CASSSGQGGEGYTF
TGTGCCAGCAGCTCGGGACAGGGAGGGGAAGGCTACACCTTC
>TRBV4-2|NA|TRBJ2-1|TRBD2
CASSQDHLAGTYNEQFF
TGTGCCAGCAGCCAAGACCATCTAGCGGGAACCTACAATGAGCAGTTCTTC
>TRBV7-3|NA|TRBJ1-5|NA
CASSLKEGRDQPQHF
TGTGCCAGCAGCTTAAAGGAGGGAAGGGATCAGCCCCAGCATTTT